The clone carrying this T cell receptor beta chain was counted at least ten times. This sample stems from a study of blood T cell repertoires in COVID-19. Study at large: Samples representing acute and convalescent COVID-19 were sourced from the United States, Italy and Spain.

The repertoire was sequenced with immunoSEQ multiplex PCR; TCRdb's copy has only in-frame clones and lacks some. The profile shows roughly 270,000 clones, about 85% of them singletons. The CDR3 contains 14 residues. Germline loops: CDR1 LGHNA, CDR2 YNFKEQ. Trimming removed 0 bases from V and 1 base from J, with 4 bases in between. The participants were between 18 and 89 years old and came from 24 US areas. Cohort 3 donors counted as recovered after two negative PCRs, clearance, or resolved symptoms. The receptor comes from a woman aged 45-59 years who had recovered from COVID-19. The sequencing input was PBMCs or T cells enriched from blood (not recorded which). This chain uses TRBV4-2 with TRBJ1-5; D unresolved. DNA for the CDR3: TGTGCCAGCAGCCAAGAGACAAGCAATCAGCCCCAGCATTTT. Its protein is CASSQETSNQPQHF.